The 21 T cell receptor beta chains below all came from one sample that was sequenced in a study of shared clonotypes between healthy human individuals. Repertoires were generated with immunoSEQ multiplex PCR, while TCRdb's copy carries only in-frame clones and drops some. Seen here are nearly 500,000 clones, 76% observed once, and the top ten hold 10% to 15%. The sequenced sample consisted of PBMCs. Receptor source: a middle-aged woman in good health. Some clones in this sample may be carry-over from other donors' samples.

This clone was observed at least ten times. The V and J genes are TRBV2 and TRBJ2-7; 7 bases line up with TRBD2. The CDR3 loop spans 13 amino acids. V gave up 8 bases and J gave up 5 bases; unmatched junction bases: 9. CDR1 is SNHLY and CDR2 is FYNNEI in the germline V gene. DNA for the CDR3: TGTGCCAGCCGGGACTATTCGCGGAACGAGCAGTACTTC. It codes for CASRDYSRNEQYF.

The gene calls are TRBV10-2 and TRBJ2-3; 12 bases match TRBD2. With V trimmed by 6 bases and J by 4 bases, 2 bases remained unmatched. Germline lookup yields CDR1 WSHSY and CDR2 SAAADI. The CDR3 has 14 residues. The CDR3 nucleotides are TGCGCCAGCAGGACTAGCGGGAGCTCAGATACGCAGTATTTT. This sequence encodes CASRTSGSSDTQYF.

CDR3 residues: CASSGLAGGNEQFF. The CDR3 DNA is TGTGCCAGTAGTGGCCTAGCGGGAGGCAATGAGCAGTTCTTC. This chain connects TRBV19 to TRBJ2-1; TRBD2 matches 11 bases. CDR1 and CDR2 from the germline V gene are LNHDA and SQIVND (reference sequence). This CDR3 region has 14 residues. With V trimmed by 5 bases and J by 6 bases, 3 bases remained unmatched.

Notes on this clone: In the same sample, other DNA sequences code for this CDR3. This rearrangement joins TRBV9 to TRBJ2-1; D unresolved. Trimming took 2 bases from V and 0 from J, leaving 9 bases between them. CDR1 is SGDLS and CDR2 is YYNGEE in the germline V gene. The CDR3 runs to 15 residues. The CDR3 region is CASSVDRSSYNEQFF. The CDR3 bases are TGTGCCAGCAGCGTTGACCGGAGCTCCTACAATGAGCAGTTCTTC.

Notes on this clone: The same CDR3 is also encoded by other DNA sequences in this sample. J is TRBJ2-7 and V is TRBV5-6; D not certain. V lost 0 bases to trimming and J lost 3 bases, with 7 bases between them. The CDR3 spans 13 residues. The germline V gene encodes CDR1 SGHDT and CDR2 YYEEEE. DNA of the CDR3: TGTGCCAGCAGCTTGGTGGGTGGCTACGAGCAGTACTTC. Its protein is CASSLVGGYEQYF.

The rearrangement uses TRBV6-1 and TRBJ1-2; perhaps TRBD1 as D (6 bases). In germline, CDR1 is MNHNS, CDR2 SASEGT. Trimming left V 5 bases short and J 6 bases short, with 19 bases between. The CDR3 runs to 15 residues. The CDR3 sequence is CASSFTGGAGDGYTF. The CDR3 DNA is TGTGCCAGCAGTTTCACTGGGGGGGCAGGGGATGGCTACACCTTC.

The chain recombines TRBV6-5 with TRBJ2-7; D might be TRBD1 or TRBD2, each matching 5 bases. V shed 6 bases and J shed 6 bases, with 18 bases lying between them. This CDR3 comprises 14 residues. CDR1 and CDR2 (germline): MNHEY, SVGAGI. The CDR3 DNA follows: TGTGCCAGCAGCCCTGGGCGCCGTGGGGGCGAGCAGTACTTC. Protein product: CASSPGRRGGEQYF.

On this clone: Different DNA sequences within this sample yield the same CDR3. The chain couples TRBV28 to TRBJ2-4; 7 bases match TRBD1. The CDR3 totals 14 residues. Germline CDR1 MDHEN, CDR2 SYDVKM. Trimming took 7 bases from V and 1 from J; bases not matched to a gene: 4. This CDR3 is CASNQGDAKNIQYF. CDR3 sequence (DNA): TGTGCCAGCAACCAGGGGGACGCCAAAAACATTCAGTACTTC.

Comments on this clone: A much more abundant neighbour one base away suggests this may be a read error. In this CDR3 the conserved last residue, phenylalanine or tryptophan, is missing, so a read error is likely. The rearrangement links TRBV30 to TRBJ1-5; TRBD1 matches at 7 bases. Per the germline V gene, CDR1 is GTSNPN and CDR2 is SVGIG (reference sequence). The trim removed 5 bases at V and 5 bases at J, leaving 6 bases unmatched. CDR3 size: 13 residues. The CDR3 spells CAWSTGADQPQHS. The CDR3 nucleotides read TGTGCCTGGTCCACAGGGGCCGATCAGCCCCAGCATTCT.

As to this clone: This sequence is one base from a far larger clone and is likely a read error. The rearrangement joins TRBV5-4 to TRBJ2-7, with 13 bases lining up with TRBD2. Germline assignment: CDR1 SGHNT and CDR2 YYREEE (reference sequence). V shed 3 bases, J shed 4 bases, and the junction held 1 base outside the gene matches. This CDR3 is 14 amino acids long. The CDR3 reads CASSWTSGSYEQYF. The CDR3 DNA is TGTGCCAGCAGCTGGACTAGCGGGAGTTACGAGCAGTACTTC.

The chain couples TRBV12-5 to TRBJ1-1; perhaps TRBD1 as D (5 bases). This CDR3 contains 15 residues. Trimming left V 7 bases short and J 0 bases short, with 15 bases between. CDR1 LGHNT and CDR2 FRNRAP come from the germline V gene. The CDR3 loop reads CASAPGADMNTEAFF. For the CDR3, the DNA is TGTGCTAGTGCCCCCGGGGCAGATATGAACACTGAAGCTTTCTTT.

This rearrangement joins TRBV10-3 to TRBJ1-2; 9 nucleotides line up with TRBD1. The length of the CDR3 is 14 residues. Trimming took 4 bases from V and 8 from J; bases not matched to a gene: 8. Germline V lookup: CDR1 ENHRY, CDR2 SYGVKD. This CDR3 reads CAISATTGGEGYTF. The CDR3 nucleotides are TGTGCCATCAGTGCCACTACAGGGGGCGAGGGCTACACCTTC.

This chain links TRBV6-1 with TRBJ2-2; D is ambiguous. CDR1 MNHNS and CDR2 SASEGT come from the germline V gene. CDR3 length equals 12 residues. Trimming left V 3 bases short and J 6 bases short, with 5 bases between. The DNA for the CDR3 is TGTGCCAGCAGTGAGTTTCCCGGGGAGCTGTTTTTT. The encoded protein is CASSEFPGELFF.

The V call is TRBV9, the J call TRBJ1-3; D gene uncertain. V gave up 2 bases and J gave up 6 bases, with 9 bases separating them. Germline CDR1 SGDLS, CDR2 YYNGEE. This CDR3 has 13 amino acids. CDR3 in amino acids: CASSVRPANTIYF. The DNA of the CDR3 is TGTGCCAGCAGCGTCCGCCCGGCAAACACCATATATTTT.

The gene calls are TRBV29-1 and TRBJ2-2; D is perhaps TRBD2 (6 bases). Germline-derived CDR1 and CDR2 are SQVTM and ANQGSEA. The CDR3 loop spans 15 amino acids. Trimming took 3 bases from V and 1 from J, leaving 12 bases between them. CDR3 nucleotide sequence: TGCAGCGTTGACGGCGGGACCGGGAACACCGGGGAGCTGTTTTTT. This gives the protein CSVDGGTGNTGELFF.

The gene calls are TRBV6-5 and TRBJ2-1; TRBD1 is a possible D gene (5 bases). The CDR3 has 14 amino acids. V dropped 2 bases and J dropped 4 bases, with 9 bases sitting between them. The germline CDR1 and CDR2 sequences are MNHEY and SVGAGI. The CDR3 nucleotides are TGTGCCAGCAGTTACAGGGGATCTTACAATGAGCAGTTCTTC. Amino acids: CASSYRGSYNEQFF.

This rearrangement joins TRBV6-6 to TRBJ2-1; D is uncertain. Germline lookup yields CDR1 MNHNY and CDR2 SVGAGI (reference sequence). V lost 7 bases and J 1 base, leaving 11 bases between the germline ends. This CDR3 spans 14 amino acids. CDR3 sequence reads: CASTKFGSYNEQFF. The CDR3 nucleotides are TGTGCCAGCACGAAGTTTGGGTCCTACAATGAGCAGTTCTTC.

This chain connects TRBV27 to TRBJ1-1; D remains unclear. V lost 4 bases to trimming and J lost 7 bases, with 13 bases between them. The germline V gene encodes CDR1 MNHEY and CDR2 SMNVEV (reference sequence). The CDR3 loop spans 13 amino acids. The CDR3: CASSYNQAGEAFF. The CDR3 bases are TGTGCCAGCAGTTATAATCAGGCGGGTGAAGCTTTCTTT.

This rearrangement joins TRBV19 to TRBJ1-4; perhaps TRBD1 as D (6 bases). Germline CDR1 reads LNHDA; CDR2 reads SQIVND (reference sequence). This CDR3 contains 13 residues. Trimming cost V 7 bases and J 8 bases, with 14 bases left between them. The CDR3 DNA follows: TGTGCCAGTACTATTACCCAGGGGGAAAAACTGTTTTTT. Amino acid sequence: CASTITQGEKLFF.

The chain joins TRBV29-1 to TRBJ2-7, with D perhaps TRBD1 or TRBD2 (5 bases each). V lost 5 bases to trimming and J lost 1 base, with 12 bases between them. CDR3 size: 13 residues. Germline lookup yields CDR1 SQVTM and CDR2 ANQGSEA. CDR3 nucleotide sequence: TGCAGCGTTCGGGACGCAAGATCCTACGAGCAGTACTTC. As protein: CSVRDARSYEQYF.

The chain links TRBV29-1 to TRBJ2-3; 8 bases are a match to TRBD1. The germline gives CDR1 SQVTM, CDR2 ANQGSEA. Trimming took 7 bases from V and 4 from J; bases not matched to a gene: 7. This CDR3 comprises 13 residues. The CDR3 reads CSAGQGSADTQYF. The CDR3 bases are TGCAGCGCAGGACAGGGAAGTGCAGATACGCAGTATTTT.